This TCR beta chain is from a study of T cells after posttransplantation cyclophosphamide. Concerning this clone itself: The antigen is undetermined.

With V trimmed by 0 bases and J by 4 bases, 6 bases remained unmatched. The germline gives CDR1 LNHNV, CDR2 YYDKDF (reference sequence). The CDR3 contains 15 residues. Findings and caveats of the study: TRB clonality was highly associated with recipient CMV seropositivity and reactivation. Later post-transplant blood repertoires were often dominated by donor CD8+ memory clones. TRB overlap between skin or GI tissue T cells and blood was limited.

Sequencing used immunoSEQ multiplex PCR; TCRdb keeps in-frame clones, though not all of them. Among 7,800 or so clones, around 92% were seen once, and the ten largest hold 3% to 4.5%. Sequencing was performed on CD4+ T cells sorted from blood. V usage is TRBV15 and J usage is TRBJ2-7, with TRBD2 matching 7 bases. This receptor was taken from a woman aged 45-60 years in good health and a related stem cell transplant donor. The CDR3 DNA reads as TGTGCCACCAGCAGAGAGGGGGGGAGAAGTTACGAGCAGTACTTC. Translating gives CATSREGGRSYEQYF.